The 14 T cell receptor beta chains in this list originate from one sample, sequenced in a study of CD8 T cells in Susac syndrome. After extraction with the RNeasy kit, roughly 0.5 to 1 ug of the RNA was reverse transcribed using random hexamers. Each CDR3 protein gets one entry after TCRdb re-called the immunoSEQ multiplex PCR reads with MiXCR. The sample lists 250,000 to 300,000 distinct CDR3 sequences; over 75% were seen once. Sequencing used CD8+ T cells from PBMCs. All receptors derive from a human donor with multiple sclerosis.

The chain is built from TRBV28 and TRBJ2-1; 10 nucleotides match TRBD2. The CDR3 is made up of 16 amino acids. V was pared by 2 bases and J by 4 bases, with 5 bases of the junction left unmatched. The germline gives CDR1 MDHEN, CDR2 SYDVKM. CDR3 sequence (DNA): TGTGCCAGCAGTTTACTAGCGGGAGAGTTGTACAATGAGCAGTTCTTC. Protein sequence: CASSLLAGELYNEQFF.

The chain uses TRBV4-3 and TRBJ2-1; D possibly corresponds to TRBD2 (6 bases). Germline V CDR1 and CDR2: LGHNA, YSLEER. The CDR3 has 18 residues. Deletions cut 1 base from V and 6 bases from J, with 22 bases between. DNA for the CDR3: TGCGCCAGCAGCCAAGCTTTGGTAGCGGTCTACTCGAGCAATGAGCAGTTCTTC. Protein product: CASSQALVAVYSSNEQFF.

J is TRBJ1-4 and V is TRBV4-3; TRBD1 matches 7 bases. In germline, CDR1 is LGHNA, CDR2 YSLEER. Germline trimming cut 2 bases from V and 11 bases from J; bases unmatched to any gene: 5. CDR3 length: 13 residues. The CDR3 DNA reads TGCGCCAGCAGCCAACCACCGGGACAGAAACTGTTTTTT. Translation gives CASSQPPGQKLFF.

The gene calls are TRBV6-2 or TRBV6-3 and TRBJ1-5, with a weak D call TRBD1 (6 bases). This CDR3 is built from 18 residues. Between the trimmed V and J ends, which lost 2 bases and 0 bases, there was a span of 17 bases. CDR1 MNHEY and CDR2 SVGEGT come from the germline V gene. The CDR3 bases are TGTGCCAGCAGTTACGACCGGACAGAGCCATATAGCAATCAGCCCCAGCATTTT. Encoded protein: CASSYDRTEPYSNQPQHF.

The table lists this clonotype with a count of one. The chain couples TRBV4-3 to TRBJ2-1; 8 bases line up with TRBD2. Germline lookup yields CDR1 LGHNA and CDR2 YSLEER. The junction had 17 bases not matched to a gene; V was cut back by 4 bases and J by 9 bases. The CDR3 is 17 residues long. CDR3 nucleotide sequence: TGCGCCAGCAGCCGAGGGGACGGGAGGGCCGTCGACGGTGAGCAGTTCTTC. Its protein product is CASSRGDGRAVDGEQFF.

This clonotype occurred once. This chain connects TRBV4-3 to TRBJ2-5; 14 bases are shared with TRBD2. Trimming cost V 0 bases and J 6 bases; bases outside gene matches: 6. This CDR3 is 17 amino acids long. Per germline, CDR1 LGHNA and CDR2 YSLEER. CDR3 sequence: CASSQDLTSGRGKTQYF. The CDR3 DNA follows: TGCGCCAGCAGCCAAGATCTGACTAGCGGGAGGGGGAAGACCCAGTACTTC.

This clonotype was seen once. The V call is TRBV7-9, the J call TRBJ2-7; 7 nucleotides align to TRBD1. V dropped 3 bases and J dropped 5; count of bases not matched to a gene: 10. This CDR3 comprises 15 residues. Germline V gives CDR1 SEHNR, CDR2 FQNEAQ (reference sequence). CDR3 bases: TGTGCCAGCAGCTTCCCACCGGGACAGACCCACGAGCAGTACTTC. As protein: CASSFPPGQTHEQYF.

The chain carries TRBV3-1 and TRBJ1-5; D possibly corresponds to TRBD1 (5 bases). V was cut by 5 bases and J by 2 bases, with 16 bases left in between. The CDR3 loop spans 16 amino acids. In germline, CDR1 is LGHDT, CDR2 YNNKEL (reference sequence). The CDR3 DNA reads as TGTGCCAGCAGCGCCAGTCGAGGGGCGGGCAATCAGCCCCAGCATTTT. Its protein product is CASSASRGAGNQPQHF.

This chain uses TRBV6-5 with TRBJ2-2, with D unclear. The CDR3 is 14 amino acids. Germline CDR1 reads MNHEY; CDR2 reads SVGAGI. Trimming cost V 2 bases and J 1 base, with 5 bases left between them. CDR3 in amino acids: CASSYGRNTGELFF. The CDR3 bases are TGTGCCAGCAGTTACGGCCGGAACACCGGGGAGCTGTTTTTT.

The DNA of the CDR3 is TGCAGCGTTCCATGGTTTTTCGGGACTAGCCTAGAGACCCAGTACTTC. Amino acid sequence: CSVPWFFGTSLETQYF. This chain uses TRBV29-1 with TRBJ2-5; the match to TRBD2 covers 9 bases. J gave up 4 bases and V 5 bases, and 14 bases lay outside the gene matches. The CDR3 has 16 residues. Germline CDR1 reads SQVTM; CDR2 reads ANQGSEA. The full variable domain, in which reference TRBV29-1 and TRBJ2-5 provide the parts outside the CDR3, is SAVISQKPSRDICQRGTSLTIQCQVDSQVTMMFWYRQQPGQSLTLIATANQGSEATYESGFVIDKFPISRPNLTFSTLTVSNMSPEDSSIYLCSVPWFFGTSLETQYFGPGTRLLVL.

The chain joins TRBV2 to TRBJ2-7; 7 positions agree with TRBD1. The CDR3 sequence is 15 residues long. V lost 7 bases, J lost 6 bases, and 15 bases stayed unmatched. Germline loops: CDR1 SNHLY, CDR2 FYNNEI. CDR3 DNA sequence: TGTGCCAGCAATCTGCCACAGGGGCACGTAGTCGAGCAGTACTTC. This translates into CASNLPQGHVVEQYF.

The CDR3 loop is CASSYTGPGGREQYF. CDR3 sequence (DNA): TGTGCCAGCAGTTACACGGGACCGGGGGGACGCGAGCAGTACTTC. The chain combines TRBV6-2 or TRBV6-3 with TRBJ2-7; 7 positions match TRBD2. The CDR3 consists of 15 residues. Per the germline V gene, CDR1 is MNHEY and CDR2 is SVGEGT. Germline trimming cut 2 bases from V and 6 bases from J; bases unmatched to any gene: 10.

The CDR3 region is CASSSGTLSAYEQYF. The CDR3 nucleotides read TGTGCCAGCAGCTCCGGGACATTATCCGCCTACGAGCAGTACTTC. The chain combines TRBV7-9 with TRBJ2-7; weak D call: TRBD1 (6 bases). The CDR3 is 15 residues long. The V and J ends lost 4 bases and 2 bases respectively, with 15 bases between them. CDR1 is SEHNR and CDR2 is FQNEAQ in the germline V gene (reference sequence).

This clonotype was detected once. The rearrangement joins TRBV19 to TRBJ2-1; TRBD1 aligns across 7 bases. This CDR3 is 14 amino acids long. Germline loops: CDR1 LNHDA, CDR2 SQIVND (reference sequence). V gave up 3 bases and J gave up 7 bases; unmatched junction bases: 6. DNA for the CDR3: TGTGCCAGTAGTATTATGGGACAGACTAATGAGCAGTTCTTC. Its translation: CASSIMGQTNEQFF.